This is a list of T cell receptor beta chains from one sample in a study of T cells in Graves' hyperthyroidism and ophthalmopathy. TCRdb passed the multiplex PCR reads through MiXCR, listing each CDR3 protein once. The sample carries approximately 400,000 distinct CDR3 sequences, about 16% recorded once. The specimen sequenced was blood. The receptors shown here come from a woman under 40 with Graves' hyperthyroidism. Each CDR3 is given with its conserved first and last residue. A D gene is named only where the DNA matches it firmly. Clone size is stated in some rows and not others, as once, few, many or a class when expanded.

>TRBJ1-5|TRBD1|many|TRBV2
TGTGCCAGCAGTGCCGGACAGGCAGGGAATCAGCCCCAGCATTTT
CASSAGQAGNQPQHF
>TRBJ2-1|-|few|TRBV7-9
TGTGCCAGCAGCTTAGGGACTACCGAGCAGTTCTTC
CASSLGTTEQFF
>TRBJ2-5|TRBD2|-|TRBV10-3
TGTGCCAGCATTCAAAGCGGGAGGGAGGAGACCCAGTACTTC
CASIQSGREETQYF
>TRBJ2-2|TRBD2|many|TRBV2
TGTGCCAGCATCAAACCTGGACTAGCGGGAGTAACCGGGGAGCTGTTTTTT
CASIKPGLAGVTGELFF
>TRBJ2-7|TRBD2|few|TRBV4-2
TGTGCCAGCAGCCAAGATAGTAAAGGCGGGAGGGCCTCCTACGAGCAGTACTTC
CASSQDSKGGRASYEQYF
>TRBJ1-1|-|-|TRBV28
TGTGCCAGCAGTCCGGCCAGTAGAAACACTGAAGCTTTCTTT
CASSPASRNTEAFF
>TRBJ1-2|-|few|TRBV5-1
TGCGCCAGCAGCCCGGGGGCAGTTGGCTACACCTTC
CASSPGAVGYTF
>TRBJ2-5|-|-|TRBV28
TGTGCCAGCAGCAAACGCGTGACCCAGTACTTC
CASSKRVTQYF
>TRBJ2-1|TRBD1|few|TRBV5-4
TGTGCCAGCAGCTCCCAACCAACAGGGGACAATGAGCAGTTCTTC
CASSSQPTGDNEQFF
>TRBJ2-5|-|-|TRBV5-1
TGCGCCAGCAGCCCCTCGGGAGTCGGGGAGACCCAGTACTTC
CASSPSGVGETQYF
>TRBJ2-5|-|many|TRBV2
TGTGCCAGCAGAGTTTTAGAGACCCAGTACTTC
CASRVLETQYF
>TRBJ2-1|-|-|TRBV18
TGTGCCAGCTCCCTACAGGGTTTAGGTGAGCAGTTCTTC
CASSLQGLGEQFF
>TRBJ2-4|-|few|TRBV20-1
TGCAGTGGACTAGTCAAAGCCAAAAACATTCAGTACTTC
CSGLVKAKNIQYF
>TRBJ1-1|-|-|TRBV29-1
TGCAGCGTTGAGGCGGGGGCTGAAGCTTTCTTT
CSVEAGAEAFF
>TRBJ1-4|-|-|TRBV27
TGTGCCAGCAGTTTAAGGCAGGCGAATGAAAAACTGTTTTTT
CASSLRQANEKLFF
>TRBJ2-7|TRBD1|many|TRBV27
TGTGCCAGCGGGACAGGGGACACCTACGAGCAGTACTTC
CASGTGDTYEQYF
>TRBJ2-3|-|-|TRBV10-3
TGTGCCATCAGTTATACAACAGATACGCAGTATTTT
CAISYTTDTQYF
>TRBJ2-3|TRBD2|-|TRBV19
TGTGCCACCGAGACGGCTAGCGGGACGGATACGCAGTATTTT
CATETASGTDTQYF
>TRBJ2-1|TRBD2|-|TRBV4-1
TGCGCCAGCAGCGGCCGACTAGCGGGAGAACGGGATGAGCAGTTCTTC
CASSGRLAGERDEQFF
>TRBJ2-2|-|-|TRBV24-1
TGTGCCACCAGTGGAACCTACGCCGGGGAGCTGTTTTTT
CATSGTYAGELFF
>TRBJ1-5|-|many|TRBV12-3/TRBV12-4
TGTGCCAGCAGTTTAGTTCCAGGTAGCAATCAGCCCCAGCATTTT
CASSLVPGSNQPQHF
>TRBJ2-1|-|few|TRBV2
TGTGCCAGCAGGCCCCAGGGTAGTGAGCAGTTCTTC
CASRPQGSEQFF
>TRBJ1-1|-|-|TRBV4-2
TGTGCCAGCAGCCAAGATCTGTTCGGAGGGTTGAACACTGAAGCTTTCTTT
CASSQDLFGGLNTEAFF
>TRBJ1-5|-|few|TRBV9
TGTGCCAGCAGCGGGCCCGGGGTGGCGGGCAATCAGCCCCAGCATTTT
CASSGPGVAGNQPQHF
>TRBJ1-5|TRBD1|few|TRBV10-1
TGCGCCAGCCATCTTGGCAGGGGGGATAATAGCAATCAGCCCCAGCATTTT
CASHLGRGDNSNQPQHF
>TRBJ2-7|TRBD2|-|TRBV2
TGTGCCAGCAGTGGAACTAGCGGGAGCTCCTACAATGAGCAGTACTTC
CASSGTSGSSYNEQYF
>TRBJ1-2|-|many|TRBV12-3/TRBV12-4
TGTGCCAGCAGTAGGCATGGACAGCGAGTTGATGGCTACACCTTC
CASSRHGQRVDGYTF
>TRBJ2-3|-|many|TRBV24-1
TGTGCCACCAGTGACCCTTCCGGACAGAAACTAGATACGCAGTATTTT
CATSDPSGQKLDTQYF
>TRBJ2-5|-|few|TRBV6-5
TGTGCCAGCAGTTACACCGACCTACAAGAGACCCAGTACTTC
CASSYTDLQETQYF
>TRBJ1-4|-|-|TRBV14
TGTGCCAGCAGCCAAGAAAATTTCAGGGGCTCTAATGAAAAACTGTTTTTT
CASSQENFRGSNEKLFF
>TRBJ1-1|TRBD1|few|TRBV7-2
TGTGCCAGCAGCTCAGATGGGACAGGGAGACAAGCTTTCTTT
CASSSDGTGRQAFF
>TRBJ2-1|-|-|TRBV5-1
TGCGCCAGCAGCTTGCCAGGGTCCCCGAACTACAATGAGCAGTTCTTC
CASSLPGSPNYNEQFF
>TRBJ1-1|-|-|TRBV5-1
TGCGCCAGCAGGGTCTCGTTTATGAACACTGAAGCTTTCTTT
CASRVSFMNTEAFF
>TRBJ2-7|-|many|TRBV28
TGTGCCAGCACCGTAGGACCTAGCTCCTACGAGCAGTACTTC
CASTVGPSSYEQYF
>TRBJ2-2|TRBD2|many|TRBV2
TGTGCCAGCAGTGAGACTAGCGGTTCGACCGGGGAGCTGTTTTTT
CASSETSGSTGELFF
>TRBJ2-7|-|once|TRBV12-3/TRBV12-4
TGTGCCAGCAGGAGGGAAGCATCCTACGAGCAGTACTTC
CASRREASYEQYF
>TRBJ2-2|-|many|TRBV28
TGTGCCAGCAGTTTAAACAGGATAAACACCGGGGAGCTGTTTTTT
CASSLNRINTGELFF
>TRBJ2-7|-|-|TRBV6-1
TGTGCCAGCAGTGAAGTCTCGGACACTACCTACGAGCAGTACTTC
CASSEVSDTTYEQYF
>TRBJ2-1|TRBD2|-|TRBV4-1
TGCGCCAGCAGCCAGCCTAGCGGGAGTAACAATGAGCAGTTCTTC
CASSQPSGSNNEQFF
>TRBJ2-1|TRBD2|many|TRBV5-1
TGCGCCAGCAGCCCCACGTGGGGGAGGGCCGACATCTCCTACAATGAGCAGTTCTTC
CASSPTWGRADISYNEQFF
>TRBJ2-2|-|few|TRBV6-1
TGTGCCAGCAGAAGGGGATACGGAGGGGAGAACACCGGGGAGCTGTTTTTT
CASRRGYGGENTGELFF